One and the same sample provided the 17 T cell receptor beta chains below, sequenced in a study of blood T cell repertoires in COVID-19. Assay: immunoSEQ multiplex PCR; the TCRdb copy retains only in-frame clones and omits some. Seen here are 250,000 or so clones, roughly 83% observed once, and the top ten hold 2% to 2.5%. The sample comprised PBMCs or T cells enriched from blood (not recorded which). All receptors derive from a woman between 50 and 59 years old who had recovered from COVID-19.

This clone was seen only a few times. This rearrangement joins TRBV7-3 to TRBJ2-7; D not resolved. With 0 bases removed from V and 6 bases from J, the gap between germline ends came to 9 bases. Per the germline V gene, CDR1 is SGHTA and CDR2 is FQGTGA. The CDR3 runs to 13 residues. The CDR3 loop reads CASSLTLKSEQYF. CDR3 nucleotide sequence: TGTGCCAGCAGCTTAACACTGAAGAGCGAGCAGTACTTC.

V is TRBV7-2 and J is TRBJ1-1; 9 bases fit TRBD1. CDR1 is SGHTA, CDR2 FQGNSA, per germline. CDR3 length: 15 residues. The junction had 6 bases not matched to a gene; V was cut back by 6 bases and J by 1 base. The CDR3 DNA sequence: TGTGCCAGCAGTCAAGGGGACAGGGCGAACACTGAAGCTTTCTTT. Translation: CASSQGDRANTEAFF.

The chain employs TRBV7-9 and TRBJ1-2, with a weak D call TRBD1 (6 bases). CDR3 length equals 14 residues. Trimming took off 5 bases at V and 4 bases at J, with 14 bases between the two ends. CDR1 and CDR2 (germline): SEHNR, FQNEAQ (reference sequence). DNA of the CDR3: TGTGCCAGCAGCCCGGACAGACCACTCTATGGCTACACCTTC. Encoded protein: CASSPDRPLYGYTF. The variable domain in full, completed from reference TRBV7-9 and TRBJ1-2, reads DTGVSQNPRHKITKRGQNVTFRCDPISEHNRLYWYRQTLGQGPEFLTYFQNEAQLEKSRLLSDRFSAERPKGSFSTLEIQRTEQGDSAMYLCASSPDRPLYGYTFGSGTRLTVV.

The V gene is TRBV5-4, the J gene TRBJ2-5; weak D call: TRBD2 (7 bases). Germline V lookup: CDR1 SGHNT, CDR2 YYREEE (reference sequence). The CDR3 is 16 amino acids. V lost 0 bases and J lost 2, with 14 bases in between. As DNA, the CDR3 is TGTGCCAGCAGCTTGGTGCCAGGGGACTATCAAGAGACCCAGTACTTC. The encoded protein is CASSLVPGDYQETQYF.

The V call is TRBV7-2, the J call TRBJ1-4; 10 bases are a match to TRBD1. The J segment lost 5 bases and the V segment lost 5 bases, leaving 5 bases of the junction unmatched. CDR1 and CDR2 (germline): SGHTA, FQGNSA. The CDR3 has 15 amino acids. The CDR3 sequence is CASSDPGQGNEKLFF. Here the CDR3 DNA reads TGTGCCAGCAGCGACCCGGGACAGGGGAATGAAAAACTGTTTTTT.

The CDR3 region is CASSGWSRTDTQYF. As DNA, the CDR3 is TGTGCCAGCAGCGGGTGGAGCCGCACAGATACGCAGTATTTT. The genes are TRBV7-8 and TRBJ2-3; no reliable D call. V was clipped by 5 bases and J by 1 base, with 10 bases between them. CDR1 SGHVS and CDR2 FQNEAQ come from the germline V gene. The CDR3 loop spans 14 amino acids.

The chain is built from TRBV20-1 and TRBJ2-5; 7 positions match TRBD2. The CDR3 is 11 residues long. V was clipped by 8 bases and J by 5 bases; unmatched bases: 5. The germline gives CDR1 DFQATT, CDR2 SNEGSKA (reference sequence). The CDR3 loop reads CSRWGGETQYF. CDR3 nucleotides: TGCAGTAGGTGGGGAGGGGAGACCCAGTACTTC.

V is TRBV27 and J is TRBJ2-3; D is possibly TRBD2 (9 bases). The CDR3 has 21 amino acids. V gave up 8 bases and J gave up 4 bases, with 37 bases separating them. Germline lookup yields CDR1 MNHEY and CDR2 SMNVEV (reference sequence). CDR3: CASDFTTGAGRGGGIADTQYF. CDR3 sequence (DNA): TGTGCCAGCGATTTCACGACAGGGGCAGGTCGCGGGGGGGGCATCGCAGATACGCAGTATTTT.

The chain combines TRBV4-1 with TRBJ1-1; the match to TRBD1 covers 9 bases. V gave up 0 bases and J gave up 5 bases; unmatched junction bases: 4. Germline V gene data show CDR1 as MGHRA and CDR2 as YSYEKL. The CDR3 covers 15 residues. CDR3 amino acids: CASSQEQGAHTEAFF. CDR3 coding DNA: TGCGCCAGCAGCCAAGAACAGGGGGCGCATACTGAAGCTTTCTTT.

The chain recombines TRBV3-1 (or the pseudogene TRBV3-2) with TRBJ1-6, with D possibly being TRBD1 (6 bases). CDR1 is LGHDT, CDR2 YNNKEL, per germline (reference sequence). Deletions cut 3 bases from V and 4 bases from J, with 13 bases between. CDR3 length: 16 amino acids. The DNA for the CDR3 is TGTGCCAGCAGCCACTCCCCCGGGACATATAATTCACCCCTCCACTTT. Translated: CASSHSPGTYNSPLHF.

The chain is built from TRBV7-2 and TRBJ1-2; TRBD1 might be the D (5 bases). Germline V lookup: CDR1 SGHTA, CDR2 FQGNSA. CDR3 length: 14 residues. V was pared by 1 base and J by 7 bases, with 13 bases between. The CDR3 sequence: CASSLEGRAAGYTF. The CDR3, as DNA: TGTGCCAGCAGCTTAGAGGGCAGGGCCGCTGGCTACACCTTC.

In DNA, the CDR3 is TGTGCCAGCTCGACAGGGGCGAACACTGAAGCTTTCTTT. As protein: CASSTGANTEAFF. The J gene is TRBJ1-1, the V gene TRBV18, with 8 bases matching TRBD1. Germline CDR1 KGHSH, CDR2 LQKENI. Trimming cost V 6 bases and J 1 base; bases outside gene matches: 1. This CDR3 has 13 residues.

The gene calls are TRBV28 and TRBJ2-1, with D possibly TRBD2 on 6 matching bases. The germline CDR1 and CDR2 sequences are MDHEN and SYDVKM. The CDR3 runs 16 residues. Trimming cost V 5 bases and J 0 bases, with 14 bases left between them. CDR3 sequence reads: CASSPTGTGSYNEQFF. In nucleotides, the CDR3 is TGTGCCAGCAGTCCAACCGGGACTGGCTCCTACAATGAGCAGTTCTTC. Variable domain in full (rest from reference TRBV28 and TRBJ2-1): DVKVTQSSRYLVKRTGEKVFLECVQDMDHENMFWYRQDPGLGLRLIYFSYDVKMKEKGDIPEGYSVSREKKERFSLILESASTNQTSMYLCASSPTGTGSYNEQFFGPGTRLTVL.

This rearrangement joins TRBV6-1 to TRBJ1-2; D not resolved. Germline lookup yields CDR1 MNHNS and CDR2 SASEGT. The CDR3 is 13 residues long. Trimming pared 1 base from V and 6 bases from J, leaving 9 bases between. CDR3 in amino acids: CASSEVSTNGYTF. The CDR3 DNA reads TGTGCCAGCAGTGAAGTCTCTACGAATGGCTACACCTTC.

The chain couples TRBV7-9 to TRBJ1-2, with 9 bases fitting TRBD1. The CDR3 is made up of 15 amino acids. V lost 3 bases and J lost 7; bases outside the gene matches: 9. CDR1 and CDR2 (germline): SEHNR, FQNEAQ (reference sequence). CDR3 amino acids: CASSLGTGGRGGYTF. The CDR3 DNA reads TGTGCCAGCAGCTTGGGAACAGGGGGCAGAGGTGGCTACACCTTC.

The V gene is TRBV12-3 or TRBV12-4, the J gene TRBJ2-5; D call uncertain. The CDR3 totals 13 residues. Trimming took 1 base from V and 5 from J, leaving 8 bases between them. CDR3 in amino acids: CASSLGRKETQYF. CDR3 DNA sequence: TGTGCCAGCAGTTTAGGGCGGAAGGAGACCCAGTACTTC.

The V gene is TRBV14, the J gene TRBJ1-6, with D perhaps TRBD1 (5 bases). V was trimmed by 3 bases and J by 9 bases, leaving 12 bases between them. The CDR3 covers 14 residues. Germline CDR1 and CDR2: SGHDN and FVKESK. The CDR3 here is CASSHRRASSPLHF. The CDR3 bases are TGTGCCAGCAGCCATCGCAGGGCAAGTTCACCCCTCCACTTT.